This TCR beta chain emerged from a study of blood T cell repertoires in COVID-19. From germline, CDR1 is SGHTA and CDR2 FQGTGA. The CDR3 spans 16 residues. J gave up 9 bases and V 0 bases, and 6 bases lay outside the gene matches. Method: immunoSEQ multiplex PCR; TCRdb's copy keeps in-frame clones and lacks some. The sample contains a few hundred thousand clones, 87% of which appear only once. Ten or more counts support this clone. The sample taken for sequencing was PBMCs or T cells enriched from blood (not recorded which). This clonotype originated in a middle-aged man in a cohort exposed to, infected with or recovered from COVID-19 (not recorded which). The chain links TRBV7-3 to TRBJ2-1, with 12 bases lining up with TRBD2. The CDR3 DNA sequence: TGTGCCAGCAGCTTAACGACGGCTAGCGGGAGGGCTGAGCAGTTCTTC. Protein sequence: CASSLTTASGRAEQFF.